These 24 T cell receptor beta chains were sequenced from one sample in a study of cytomegalovirus exposure and HLA in healthy donors. The PCR employed 60 Vbeta primers together with 13 Jbeta primers. Some clones are missing from TCRdb's copy, which holds only in-frame ones; the method was immunoSEQ multiplex PCR. The sample gives approximately 170,000 clones, about 85% of which show up once; roughly 1.4% is in the top ten. Sample: PBMCs. These receptors all stem from a man aged 50 to 59 in good health and CMV-seropositive.

V gene TRBV30 combines with J gene TRBJ2-7; no reliable D call. Germline CDR1 is GTSNPN and CDR2 is SVGIG (reference sequence). The V gene lost 8 bases and the J gene lost 3 bases, with 20 bases spanning the gap. This CDR3 contains 14 residues. The DNA for the CDR3 is TGTGCCCTCTCCCATGGCAGTATGTACTACGAGCAGTACTTC. Protein: CALSHGSMYYEQYF.

This clone has a handful of counts. The CDR3 protein is CASSSRAMNTEAFF. For the CDR3, the DNA is TGTGCCAGCAGCTCCAGGGCCATGAACACTGAAGCTTTCTTT. The J gene is TRBJ1-1, the V gene TRBV5-4, with D possibly matching TRBD1 (5 bases). Trimming removed 3 bases at V and 0 bases at J, with 9 bases between. The CDR3 is 14 residues long. CDR1 and CDR2 from the germline V gene are SGHNT and YYREEE (reference sequence).

The chain uses TRBV9 and TRBJ2-1; 11 nucleotides match TRBD2. CDR3 length equals 16 residues. Germline trimming cut 0 bases from V and 6 bases from J; bases unmatched to any gene: 5. Per germline, CDR1 SGDLS and CDR2 YYNGEE. The CDR3 protein is CASSVAIAGGGNEQFF. In nucleotides, the CDR3 is TGTGCCAGCAGCGTAGCAATAGCGGGGGGGGGCAATGAGCAGTTCTTC. Full variable domain (remainder filled in from reference TRBV9 and TRBJ2-1): DSGVTQTPKHLITATGQRVTLRCSPRSGDLSVYWYQQSLDQGLQFLIQYYNGEERAKGNILERFSAQQFPDLHSELNLSSLELGDSALYFCASSVAIAGGGNEQFFGPGTRLTVL.

The chain couples TRBV19 to TRBJ2-6; no clear D gene. Trimming removed 1 base at V and 0 bases at J, with 4 bases between. The CDR3 extends over 15 amino acids. Germline V CDR1 and CDR2: LNHDA, SQIVND (reference sequence). The CDR3 loop is CASSIGGSGANVLTF. CDR3 nucleotides: TGTGCCAGTAGTATAGGAGGCTCTGGGGCCAACGTCCTGACTTTC.

This chain joins TRBV9 and TRBJ2-1; D gene uncertain. Trimming left V 4 bases short and J 2 bases short, with 10 bases between. Per germline, CDR1 SGDLS and CDR2 YYNGEE. The CDR3 is 14 amino acids. CDR3 DNA sequence: TGTGCCAGCAGCCCAGCGACCACCTACAATGAGCAGTTCTTC. Amino acid sequence: CASSPATTYNEQFF.

V is TRBV7-9 and J is TRBJ1-1; 7 bases agree with TRBD1. Trimming took 5 bases from V and 5 from J; bases not matched to a gene: 11. The germline V gene encodes CDR1 SEHNR and CDR2 FQNEAQ (reference sequence). The CDR3 is 15 amino acids. The DNA of the CDR3 is TGTGCCAGCAGCCCCGTGACAGGGATGCAAACTGAAGCTTTCTTT. This gives the protein CASSPVTGMQTEAFF.

J is TRBJ1-5 and V is TRBV19; 8 positions match TRBD1. V was pared by 7 bases and J by 6 bases, with 5 bases of the junction left unmatched. The CDR3 contains 13 residues. In germline, CDR1 is LNHDA, CDR2 SQIVND (reference sequence). The CDR3 nucleotides are TGTGCCAGTACTGACAGGGGAGGTCAGCCCCAGCATTTT. Amino acid sequence: CASTDRGGQPQHF.

CDR3 bases: TGTGCCAGCAGCTTAGCGACAGGGGGACCCCTCCACTTT. This encodes CASSLATGGPLHF. V is TRBV7-2 and J is TRBJ1-6; 9 bases agree with TRBD1. The junction had 0 bases not matched to a gene; V was cut back by 0 bases and J by 12 bases. Germline CDR1 and CDR2: SGHTA and FQGNSA. CDR3 size: 13 residues.

This chain connects TRBV7-9 to TRBJ1-1; D not resolved. This CDR3 comprises 13 residues. The V gene lost 4 bases and the J gene lost 3 bases, with 9 bases spanning the gap. Germline assignment: CDR1 SEHNR and CDR2 FQNEAQ (reference sequence). The CDR3 protein is CASSSSPYTEAFF. Written as DNA, the CDR3 is TGTGCCAGCAGCTCTTCCCCCTACACTGAAGCTTTCTTT.

This chain joins TRBV9 and TRBJ1-5, with 8 nucleotides matching TRBD1. CDR3 length equals 15 residues. Germline assignment: CDR1 SGDLS and CDR2 YYNGEE. After removal of 4 bases from V and 2 bases from J, the junction contained 5 bases not matched to a gene. The CDR3 DNA reads as TGTGCCAGCAGCCAAACAGGGGGAGGCAATCAGCCCCAGCATTTT. This translates into CASSQTGGGNQPQHF.

The rearrangement joins TRBV30 to TRBJ2-3; TRBD2 agrees at 10 bases. Germline V gene sequence: CDR1 GTSNPN, CDR2 SVGIG (reference sequence). This CDR3 spans 14 amino acids. V gave up 0 bases and J gave up 5 bases; unmatched junction bases: 2. The chain's CDR3 is CAWSVAGGEDTQYF. The CDR3 nucleotides read TGTGCCTGGAGTGTAGCGGGGGGGGAAGATACGCAGTATTTT.

This chain uses TRBV7-8 with TRBJ2-5; 9 bases are a match to TRBD2. V lost 1 base and J lost 5; bases outside the gene matches: 11. The CDR3 sequence is 17 residues long. CDR1 is SGHVS, CDR2 FQNEAQ, per germline. The CDR3: CASSLVAGSGSGETQYF. The CDR3 DNA reads as TGTGCCAGCAGCTTAGTAGCGGGTAGCGGGAGTGGTGAGACCCAGTACTTC.

The chain employs TRBV2 and TRBJ2-3; no clear D. V was shortened by 2 bases and J by 0 bases, with 12 bases between the two germline ends. This CDR3 is 16 amino acids long. Germline assignment: CDR1 SNHLY and CDR2 FYNNEI. CDR3 bases: TGTGCCAGCAGTGAAAACGAGCGCCTCAGCACAGATACGCAGTATTTT. This codes for CASSENERLSTDTQYF. The whole variable domain, filled in from reference TRBV2 and TRBJ2-3, reads EPEVTQTPSHQVTQMGQEVILRCVPISNHLYFYWYRQILGQKVEFLVSFYNNEISEKSEIFDDQFSVERPDGSNFTLKIRSTKLEDSAMYFCASSENERLSTDTQYFGPGTRLTVL.

This chain joins TRBV28 and TRBJ2-5, with D possibly TRBD2 on 6 matching bases. V was clipped by 10 bases and J by 4 bases, with 19 bases between them. The CDR3 is 14 amino acids. Germline loops: CDR1 MDHEN, CDR2 SYDVKM. CDR3 amino acids: CATLTGGRGETQYF. The CDR3 nucleotides are TGTGCCACCCTGACCGGGGGACGAGGAGAGACCCAGTACTTC.

The CDR3 is CASGTGGNQPQHF. CDR3 coding DNA: TGTGCCAGTGGGACAGGCGGCAATCAGCCCCAGCATTTT. The V and J genes are TRBV19 and TRBJ1-5; 8 nucleotides align to TRBD1. The CDR3 spans 13 residues. V was pared by 8 bases and J by 2 bases, with 2 bases of the junction left unmatched. CDR1 and CDR2 from the germline V gene are LNHDA and SQIVND (reference sequence).

V is TRBV19 and J is TRBJ2-5, with a tentative D call TRBD1 (6 bases). CDR3 length: 14 residues. The V gene's germline CDR1 is LNHDA and CDR2 SQIVND (reference sequence). V gave up 5 bases and J gave up 0 bases, with 10 bases separating them. The CDR3 DNA reads TGTGCCAGTAGTGTCTGGACAGACCAAGAGACCCAGTACTTC. It is translated as CASSVWTDQETQYF.

The chain links TRBV19 to TRBJ1-2; 12 positions agree with TRBD1. This CDR3 comprises 16 residues. The germline CDR1 and CDR2 sequences are LNHDA and SQIVND (reference sequence). After removal of 5 bases from V and 7 bases from J, the junction contained 11 bases not matched to a gene. The CDR3: CASSVLTGTGGRGYTF. CDR3 coding DNA: TGTGCCAGTAGTGTACTCACCGGGACAGGGGGCCGTGGCTACACCTTC.

The chain has TRBV4-1 and TRBJ1-4; 11 bases are shared with TRBD1. CDR3 length: 15 residues. Germline CDR1 is MGHRA and CDR2 is YSYEKL. The ends lost 3 bases at V and 3 bases at J; junction bases unmatched: 0. CDR3 in amino acids: CASSQGQGANEKLFF. The CDR3, as DNA: TGCGCCAGCAGCCAGGGACAGGGGGCTAATGAAAAACTGTTTTTT.

V is TRBV27 and J is TRBJ1-2; tentative D call: TRBD1 (6 bases). Germline V gives CDR1 MNHEY, CDR2 SMNVEV (reference sequence). The CDR3 length is 15 residues. V was shortened by 6 bases and J by 6 bases, with 20 bases between the two germline ends. The CDR3 loop is CASRTGGGEGHGYTF. The CDR3 DNA sequence: TGTGCCAGCAGGACGGGGGGCGGGGAGGGTCATGGCTACACCTTC.

For the CDR3, the DNA is TGTGCCAGCAGCTTCACTAGCGGTTTGGGGTACGAGCAGTACTTC. It is translated as CASSFTSGLGYEQYF. The gene calls are TRBV2 and TRBJ2-7; 8 positions agree with TRBD2. The CDR3 sequence is 15 residues long. Germline V CDR1 and CDR2: SNHLY, FYNNEI. The V segment lost 6 bases and the J segment 4 bases; nucleotides outside the gene matches: 11.

The sample holds a few counts of this clone. V is TRBV6-4 and J is TRBJ2-1; TRBD1 might be the D (5 bases). Germline V gives CDR1 MRHNA, CDR2 SNTAGT. V lost 2 bases and J lost 10, with 12 bases in between. The CDR3 spans 13 residues. The CDR3 loop reads CASSDEWGLEQFF. CDR3 bases: TGTGCCAGCAGTGACGAATGGGGCCTCGAGCAGTTCTTC.

The V gene is TRBV5-1, the J gene TRBJ2-5; D is undetermined. The V gene lost 0 bases and the J gene lost 1 base, with 4 bases spanning the gap. Germline V gene lookup returns CDR1 SGHRS and CDR2 YFSETQ. The CDR3 contains 13 residues. CDR3 sequence (DNA): TGCGCCAGCAGCTTGGTCCTCCAAGAGACCCAGTACTTC. This translates into CASSLVLQETQYF.

In DNA form, the CDR3 reads TGTGCCAGCAGTTTTATCCCAGGGCGGCCTTTAGGCACAGATACGCAGTATTTT. It yields the protein CASSFIPGRPLGTDTQYF. V gene TRBV28 combines with J gene TRBJ2-3; TRBD1 might be the D (5 bases). V was pared by 3 bases and J by 1 base, with 20 bases between. This CDR3 has 18 amino acids. Germline CDR1 reads MDHEN; CDR2 reads SYDVKM.

The V gene is TRBV5-4, the J gene TRBJ2-1; the match to TRBD1 covers 9 bases. The CDR3 consists of 15 residues. Trimming cost V 4 bases and J 0 bases; bases outside gene matches: 2. CDR1 and CDR2 from the germline V gene are SGHNT and YYREEE (reference sequence). CDR3 bases: TGTGCCAGCAGCCCGACAGGGGGCTCCTACAATGAGCAGTTCTTC. Translated, it gives CASSPTGGSYNEQFF.